The rows below give T cell receptor beta chains drawn from one sample of a study of T cells after yellow fever vaccination. TCRdb independently ran MiXCR on the 5' RACE reads; one entry per CDR3 protein. Of under 150,000 distinct CDR3 sequences in the sample, around 15% are singletons; the top ten hold roughly two fifths. This sample comprised CD8+ T cells sorted from PBMCs, obtained 5 days after the yellow fever booster vaccination. These receptors all stem from a man younger than 30 who received the YFV17D yellow fever vaccine. Both conserved end residues are part of each CDR3. The order of the fields is D gene, V gene, J gene, clone size, CDR3 DNA, CDR3 protein. The D gene is left open where the match is weak. Not all rows give a size; the values are once, few, many and, for expanded clones, a class.

D gene: NA
V gene: TRBV20-1
J gene: TRBJ1-4
clone size: NA
CDR3 DNA: TGCAGTGCGATTACAGACCGTAATGAAAAACTGTTTTTT
CDR3 protein: CSAITDRNEKLFF

D gene: NA
V gene: TRBV9
J gene: TRBJ2-3
clone size: NA
CDR3 DNA: TGTGCCAGCAGCGTATTCTCCGGGGATAGCACAGATACGCAGTATTTT
CDR3 protein: CASSVFSGDSTDTQYF

D gene: NA
V gene: TRBV5-6
J gene: TRBJ2-3
clone size: NA
CDR3 DNA: TGTGCCAGCAGCTTGGAGGGGACCCTTACTGATACGCAGTATTTT
CDR3 protein: CASSLEGTLTDTQYF

D gene: TRBD1
V gene: TRBV7-2
J gene: TRBJ2-1
clone size: NA
CDR3 DNA: TGTGCCAGCAGCCGCCCGACAGGGGTCAGAAACAATGAGCAGTTCTTC
CDR3 protein: CASSRPTGVRNNEQFF

D gene: TRBD1
V gene: TRBV4-3
J gene: TRBJ1-5
clone size: NA
CDR3 DNA: TGCGCCAGCAGCCAAGTGTACGGACAGGGCAATCAGCCCCAGCATTTT
CDR3 protein: CASSQVYGQGNQPQHF

D gene: NA
V gene: TRBV7-9
J gene: TRBJ1-2
clone size: NA
CDR3 DNA: TGTGCCAGCAGCCCCCCCCCGGGGGATGGAGGCTACACCTTC
CDR3 protein: CASSPPPGDGGYTF

D gene: NA
V gene: TRBV12-3/TRBV12-4
J gene: TRBJ2-7
clone size: NA
CDR3 DNA: TGTGCCAGCAGTCCCCAGGGGATCTACGAGCAGTACTTC
CDR3 protein: CASSPQGIYEQYF

D gene: NA
V gene: TRBV24-1
J gene: TRBJ2-2
clone size: NA
CDR3 DNA: TGTGCCACCAGTGGAACCGGGACGGGGAACACCGGGGAGCTGTTTTTT
CDR3 protein: CATSGTGTGNTGELFF

D gene: NA
V gene: TRBV2
J gene: TRBJ1-4
clone size: few
CDR3 DNA: TGTGCCAGCAGTGATTTAGGAGAGAATGAAAAACTGTTTTTT
CDR3 protein: CASSDLGENEKLFF

D gene: NA
V gene: TRBV11-3
J gene: TRBJ2-2
clone size: NA
CDR3 DNA: TGTGCCAGCAGCCAAATAGGACTCCCCGGGGAGCTGTTTTTT
CDR3 protein: CASSQIGLPGELFF

D gene: NA
V gene: TRBV9
J gene: TRBJ2-2
clone size: NA
CDR3 DNA: TGTGCCAGCCAATGGATGGTCACCGGGGAGCTGTTTTTT
CDR3 protein: CASQWMVTGELFF

D gene: TRBD1
V gene: TRBV7-6
J gene: TRBJ1-1
clone size: NA
CDR3 DNA: TGTGCCAGCAGCCCAAAGACAGGGGGAAACACTGAAGCTTTCTTT
CDR3 protein: CASSPKTGGNTEAFF

D gene: NA
V gene: TRBV30
J gene: TRBJ2-7
clone size: NA
CDR3 DNA: TGTGCCTGGAGTGTAAACTTCTACGAGCAGTACTTC
CDR3 protein: CAWSVNFYEQYF